One sample yielded the 26 T cell receptor beta chains listed below, sequenced in a study of blood T cell repertoires in COVID-19. Clones were read by immunoSEQ multiplex PCR, and TCRdb kept only the in-frame ones, dropping some. The table lists around 230,000 clones, 80% to 90% of them singletons, with about 2.3% in the top ten. The specimen was peripheral blood. These receptors were collected from a man aged 40-49 years who had recovered from COVID-19.

This chain uses TRBV3-1 (or the pseudogene TRBV3-2) with TRBJ2-2; a weak D match, TRBD2 (7 bases). This CDR3 is 16 amino acids long. The germline V and J ends were trimmed by 0 bases and 3 bases, with 11 bases remaining between them. Germline V CDR1 and CDR2: LGHDT, YNNKEL (reference sequence). The CDR3 sequence is CASSQDRGGDTGELFF. CDR3 sequence (DNA): TGTGCCAGCAGCCAAGACCGCGGGGGCGACACCGGGGAGCTGTTTTTT.

This chain joins TRBV10-3 and TRBJ1-2; 7 bases are a match to TRBD1. The germline V gene has CDR1 ENHRY and CDR2 SYGVKD. The CDR3 has 13 amino acids. Trimming cost V 0 bases and J 6 bases; bases outside gene matches: 1. The CDR3: CAISESQGNGYTF. CDR3 nucleotides: TGTGCCATCAGTGAGTCACAGGGGAATGGCTACACCTTC.

The chain uses TRBV6-1 and TRBJ1-1; D is perhaps TRBD1 (6 bases). The CDR3 covers 15 residues. Trimming removed 1 base from V and 1 base from J, with 10 bases in between. The germline CDR1 and CDR2 sequences are MNHNS and SASEGT. CDR3 in amino acids: CASSEGRGANTEAFF. CDR3 coding DNA: TGTGCCAGCAGTGAAGGGCGGGGGGCGAACACTGAAGCTTTCTTT.

The chain has TRBV4-3 and TRBJ2-3, with TRBD2 matching over 9 bases. The V and J ends lost 8 bases and 6 bases, in that order; junction bases with no gene match: 12. The CDR3 is 15 residues long. Germline CDR1 reads LGHNA; CDR2 reads YSLEER. The CDR3 reads CASGIAGEVADTQYF. The CDR3 DNA follows: TGCGCCAGCGGGATAGCGGGAGAGGTCGCTGATACGCAGTATTTT.

This chain connects TRBV28 to TRBJ2-1; 7 bases map to TRBD1. Trimming removed 0 bases from V and 6 bases from J; junction bases left unmatched: 5. The germline gives CDR1 MDHEN, CDR2 SYDVKM. The CDR3 contains 15 residues. CDR3 sequence reads: CASSLWAGGLNEQFF. The CDR3 coding sequence is TGTGCCAGCAGTTTATGGGCAGGGGGTCTCAATGAGCAGTTCTTC.

This clone showed up just once. One end of the junction fails to match germline, which may point to a read error. The chain employs TRBV7-7 and TRBJ2-5; 9 nucleotides line up with TRBD2. CDR3 size: 13 residues. The V gene's germline CDR1 is SSHAT and CDR2 FNYEAQ (reference sequence). CDR3 region: CASSLAGVRTQYF. Written as DNA, the CDR3 is TGTGCTAGCAGCTTAGCGGGAGTCCGGACCCAGTACTTC.

With regard to this clone: The junction and the germline gene differ at one end; a read error may be behind it. The rearrangement uses TRBV7-7 and TRBJ2-1, with D possibly TRBD2 on 5 matching bases. The CDR3 spans 15 residues. Germline V lookup: CDR1 SSHAT, CDR2 FNYEAQ (reference sequence). CDR3 protein: CASSLGPAAGNEQFF. The CDR3 DNA follows: TGTGCTAGCAGCTTAGGGCCAGCCGCGGGCAATGAGCAGTTCTTC.

In DNA, the CDR3 is TGTGCCTGGAGTGTGGTGGGTAGCGGGGGCACCGGGGAGCTGTTTTTT. Translated, it gives CAWSVVGSGGTGELFF. The chain has TRBV30 and TRBJ2-2, with 9 bases lining up with TRBD2. CDR3 length equals 16 residues. V lost 0 bases to trimming and J lost 4 bases; unmatched junction nucleotides: 6. From germline, CDR1 is GTSNPN and CDR2 SVGIG (reference sequence).

The V and J genes are TRBV13 and TRBJ2-5, with a possible D match to TRBD1 (6 bases). Germline-derived CDR1 and CDR2 are PRHDT and FYEKMQ (reference sequence). The CDR3 runs 15 residues. V lost 5 bases to trimming and J lost 5 bases, with 18 bases between them. CDR3 sequence (DNA): TGTGCCAGCAGCACCACCAGGGGCGCACAGGAGACCCAGTACTTC. It yields the protein CASSTTRGAQETQYF.

The rearrangement links TRBV20-1 to TRBJ2-4; a possible D gene is TRBD2 (6 bases). CDR1 and CDR2 from the germline V gene are DFQATT and SNEGSKA (reference sequence). The CDR3 length is 16 residues. Trimming removed 3 bases at V and 0 bases at J, with 15 bases between. As DNA, the CDR3 is TGCAGTGCTAGTGAGGACGGGAGAGTAGCCAAAAACATTCAGTACTTC. Amino acid sequence: CSASEDGRVAKNIQYF.

Concerning this clone: Other DNA variants within this sample encode the same CDR3. The V call is TRBV18, the J call TRBJ1-2; the D is unclear. The germline gives CDR1 KGHSH, CDR2 LQKENI. The CDR3 runs to 14 residues. Trimming removed 6 bases from V and 4 bases from J, with 15 bases in between. CDR3 coding DNA: TGTGCCAGCTCCCCCCCGACAAGGTCCTATGGCTACACCTTC. Amino acid sequence: CASSPPTRSYGYTF. Looking up the rest from reference TRBV18 and TRBJ1-2 gives the full variable domain: NAGVMQNPRHLVRRRGQEARLRCSPMKGHSHVYWYRQLPEEGLKFMVYLQKENIIDESGMPKERFSAEFPKEGPSILRIQQVVRGDSAAYFCASSPPTRSYGYTFGSGTRLTVV.

The chain links TRBV6-5 to TRBJ1-6, with D perhaps TRBD1 (5 bases). CDR3 length: 15 residues. Germline loops: CDR1 MNHEY, CDR2 SVGAGI. Trimming pared 2 bases from V and 9 bases from J, leaving 14 bases between. The CDR3, as DNA: TGTGCCAGCAGTTACAAAGGGACTCGTGTTTCACCCCTCCACTTT. This codes for CASSYKGTRVSPLHF.

The chain uses TRBV30 and TRBJ1-6; no clear D. The CDR3 runs 12 residues. The V end lost 7 bases, the J end lost 10 bases, and 14 bases lay between the germline ends. The V gene's germline CDR1 is GTSNPN and CDR2 SVGIG (reference sequence). The CDR3 DNA is TGTGCCTTTACGCCAGGATCCTCACCCCTCCACTTT. Residues: CAFTPGSSPLHF.

This clone has a handful of counts. The chain joins TRBV5-1 to TRBJ1-5, with a tentative D call TRBD1 (5 bases). Germline V gene lookup returns CDR1 SGHRS and CDR2 YFSETQ. Trimming removed 2 bases at V and 3 bases at J, with 9 bases between. The CDR3 length is 14 residues. CDR3 sequence: CASSFSGSNQPQHF. CDR3 DNA sequence: TGCGCCAGCAGCTTTTCAGGGTCCAATCAGCCCCAGCATTTT.

In the case of this clone: An end of the junction differs from the germline gene, which may be a read error. The V and J genes are TRBV5-8 and TRBJ1-1; no clear D gene. Looked up from germline, CDR1 is SGHTS and CDR2 is YDEGEE. This CDR3 region has 8 residues. The CDR3 nucleotides read TGTGCCAGCGGTCACCGGGTATTT. Encoded protein: CASGHRVF.

The chain combines TRBV5-6 with TRBJ1-2; no definite D call. The CDR3 has 13 amino acids. Germline CDR1 reads SGHDT; CDR2 reads YYEEEE. Trimming removed 2 bases at V and 3 bases at J, with 8 bases between. As DNA, the CDR3 is TGTGCCAGCAGCTTAGGCGGGGACTATGGCTACACCTTC. This codes for CASSLGGDYGYTF.

This clone has a single count. CDR3 loop: CATSRDLIGTKSGGYTF. The CDR3, as DNA: TGTGCCACCAGCAGAGATTTAATCGGGACTAAATCGGGTGGCTACACCTTC. The chain has TRBV15 and TRBJ1-2; D possibly corresponds to TRBD1 (5 bases). The CDR3 sequence is 17 residues long. With 0 bases removed from V and 7 bases from J, the gap between germline ends came to 21 bases. CDR1 and CDR2 (germline): LNHNV, YYDKDF (reference sequence).

The rearrangement joins TRBV27 to TRBJ1-2; 7 bases align to TRBD1. The V gene end was trimmed by 6 bases and the J gene end by 2 bases; junction bases not matched to a gene: 6. Germline CDR1 reads MNHEY; CDR2 reads SMNVEV (reference sequence). This CDR3 contains 14 residues. The CDR3 sequence: CASRIKTGNYGYTF. The CDR3 DNA follows: TGTGCCAGCAGGATTAAGACAGGGAACTATGGCTACACCTTC.

This clone has just one count. V and J are TRBV6-1 and TRBJ2-2, with D perhaps matching TRBD1 (6 bases). Per germline, CDR1 MNHNS and CDR2 SASEGT. CDR3 length: 17 amino acids. Trimming shortened V by 1 base and J by 6 bases, and 18 bases separated the two germline ends. CDR3 in amino acids: CASSEDRYSGEAGELFF. CDR3 in DNA: TGTGCCAGCAGTGAAGACCGATATTCAGGGGAAGCCGGGGAGCTGTTTTTT.

This clone showed up just once. J is TRBJ2-1 and V is TRBV19; D gene unclear. Germline values: CDR1 LNHDA, CDR2 SQIVND (reference sequence). The CDR3 length is 13 residues. V lost 4 bases to trimming and J lost 0 bases, with 4 bases between them. Written as DNA, the CDR3 is TGTGCCAGTAGTACCCTCTCCTACAATGAGCAGTTCTTC. Translation: CASSTLSYNEQFF.

The V and J genes are TRBV11-2 and TRBJ1-6; 7 bases fit TRBD1. This CDR3 spans 15 amino acids. Germline CDR1 reads SGHAT; CDR2 reads FQNNGV. V was pared by 4 bases and J by 2 bases, with 2 bases of the junction left unmatched. CDR3 region: CASSYTGAYNSPLHF. CDR3 nucleotide sequence: TGTGCCAGCAGCTACACAGGGGCCTATAATTCACCCCTCCACTTT.

The chain uses TRBV5-1 and TRBJ2-2; unclear D gene. Trimming stripped 0 bases from V and 0 bases from J, with 9 bases between. The germline V gene encodes CDR1 SGHRS and CDR2 YFSETQ. The CDR3 contains 16 residues. CDR3 loop: CASSLGGRSNTGELFF. CDR3 nucleotides: TGCGCCAGCAGCTTGGGTGGCCGTTCGAACACCGGGGAGCTGTTTTTT.

This chain uses TRBV29-1 with TRBJ1-2; 7 nucleotides match TRBD1. After removal of 2 bases from V and 7 bases from J, the junction contained 7 bases not matched to a gene. Germline V lookup: CDR1 SQVTM, CDR2 ANQGSEA. This CDR3 is built from 13 residues. CDR3 sequence reads: CSVERGPGGGYTF. CDR3 DNA sequence: TGCAGCGTTGAAAGGGGGCCAGGGGGTGGCTACACCTTC.

The chain links TRBV14 to TRBJ2-7; the D is unclear. The CDR3 is 14 residues long. Trimming left V 1 base short and J 6 bases short, with 13 bases between. Germline CDR1 SGHDN, CDR2 FVKESK. The CDR3 region has the DNA TGTGCCAGCAGCCAAGTTTCGGGTCTCGGCGAGCAGTACTTC. Its protein product is CASSQVSGLGEQYF.

This clone was detected only once. The V call is TRBV11-3, the J call TRBJ2-5, with 11 positions matching TRBD2. The germline V gene has CDR1 SGHNT and CDR2 YENEEA. The V and J ends lost 1 base and 1 base, in that order; junction bases with no gene match: 2. The CDR3 is 16 residues long. The CDR3 sequence is CASSLGGLAVQETQYF. The CDR3 nucleotides read TGTGCCAGCAGCTTAGGGGGACTAGCGGTCCAAGAGACCCAGTACTTC.

J is TRBJ2-5 and V is TRBV5-1, with 9 positions matching TRBD1. V shed 4 bases, J shed 4 bases, and the junction held 11 bases outside the gene matches. This CDR3 has 16 residues. Per the germline V gene, CDR1 is SGHRS and CDR2 is YFSETQ. The chain's CDR3 is CASSGTGTGLAETQYF. The CDR3 nucleotides are TGCGCCAGCAGCGGTACTGGGACAGGGCTCGCAGAGACCCAGTACTTC.